Each of the 5 T cell receptor beta chains below was sequenced from the same sample in a study of HIV-infected patients and healthy controls. cDNA was made from approximately 0.55 ug RNA using alpha and beta constant primers. Alpha and beta chain libraries were made separately by chain-specific third strand synthesis with multiplexing indices. TCRdb re-called the 5' RACE reads through MiXCR, storing one row per CDR3 protein. In the table there are 10,000 or so distinct CDR3 sequences, about 7.3% of which are singletons. The repertoire came from unfractionated whole blood and reflected all unsorted peripheral T cells. This specimen was blood, taken before antiretroviral therapy. These TCRs come from an adult with HIV infection. The donor label of this sample is uncertain.

Many counts were recorded for this clonotype. J is TRBJ2-1 and V is TRBV19; TRBD2 matches at 10 bases. V shed 4 bases and J 7 bases; nucleotides not matched to a gene: 10. Germline loops: CDR1 LNHDA, CDR2 SQIVND (reference sequence). The CDR3 extends over 16 amino acids. The CDR3 reads CASSKDWGLAWNEQFF. DNA for the CDR3: TGTGCCAGTAGTAAGGATTGGGGACTAGCGTGGAATGAGCAGTTCTTC.

This clonotype was counted many times. The chain carries TRBV5-6 and TRBJ2-7; possibly TRBD1 or TRBD2 for D (5 bases each). The germline V and J ends were trimmed by 0 bases and 0 bases, with 13 bases remaining between them. Germline-derived CDR1 and CDR2 are SGHDT and YYEEEE. The CDR3 runs 16 residues. This CDR3 is CASSLAGAASSYEQYF. CDR3 DNA sequence: TGTGCCAGCAGCTTGGCCGGGGCTGCAAGCTCCTACGAGCAGTACTTC.

This clonotype showed up many times. The chain employs TRBV20-1 and TRBJ2-1; 7 nucleotides align to TRBD2. CDR3 length equals 15 residues. Germline trimming cut 3 bases from V and 0 bases from J; bases unmatched to any gene: 5. Germline V gene lookup returns CDR1 DFQATT and CDR2 SNEGSKA (reference sequence). DNA for the CDR3: TGCAGTGCTAGCCCTCTAGCGGTCTCCTACAATGAGCAGTTCTTC. It yields the protein CSASPLAVSYNEQFF.

This clonotype was observed at least ten times. This chain joins TRBV6-6 and TRBJ2-7; tentatively, D is TRBD1 or TRBD2 (5 bases each). Deletions cut 8 bases from V and 2 bases from J, with 16 bases between. Germline V gene data show CDR1 as MNHNY and CDR2 as SVGAGI (reference sequence). This CDR3 has 14 residues. As DNA, the CDR3 is TGTGCCAGCGGCGCCGGGACCGGAACCTACGAGCAGTACTTC. It encodes CASGAGTGTYEQYF.

The rearrangement uses TRBV5-1 and TRBJ2-2; perhaps TRBD2 as D (6 bases). V was clipped by 4 bases and J by 2 bases, with 9 bases between them. The length of the CDR3 is 14 residues. CDR1 and CDR2 from the germline V gene are SGHRS and YFSETQ. Here the CDR3 reads CASSLGTNTGELFF. The CDR3 DNA is TGCGCCAGCAGCCTAGGGACTAACACCGGGGAGCTGTTTTTT.